Listed below are T cell receptor beta chains from one sample, sequenced in a study of blood T cell repertoires in COVID-19. Sequencing used immunoSEQ multiplex PCR; TCRdb keeps in-frame clones, though not all of them. The sample holds over 50,000 clones, around 77% seen once. Specimen: peripheral blood. These receptors came from a man older than 75 with active or convalescent COVID-19. CDR3s include the opening cysteine and the closing phenylalanine or tryptophan. A D gene is named only where the DNA matches it firmly. Clone size appears in some rows only: once, few, many, or a class for an expanded clone.

V gene	J gene	clone size	CDR3 length	D gene	CDR3 DNA	CDR3 protein
TRBV23-1	TRBJ1-2	few	16	TRBD1	TGCGCCAGCAGTCAATCGCTAGACAGGGCTTCTAATGGCTACACCTTC	CASSQSLDRASNGYTF
TRBV7-9	TRBJ1-1	NA	14	TRBD1	TGTGCCAGCAGAGACAGGGGACAGAACACTGAAGCTTTCTTT	CASRDRGQNTEAFF
TRBV29-1	TRBJ2-5	NA	12	TRBD2	TGCAGCGCCCCACTAGCGGGAGAGACCCAGTACTTC	CSAPLAGETQYF
TRBV7-8	TRBJ2-3	NA	14	NA	TGTGCCAGCAGCTTTCAGGGGCTCACAGATACGCAGTATTTT	CASSFQGLTDTQYF
TRBV30	TRBJ2-1	NA	15	TRBD1	TGTGCCTGGGCTGCAGGGACAGGGGGCGGCGATGAGCAGTTCTTC	CAWAAGTGGGDEQFF
TRBV29-1	TRBJ1-1	NA	12	NA	TGCAGCGTTGTAGGCGGGAACACTGAAGCTTTCTTT	CSVVGGNTEAFF
TRBV7-9	TRBJ2-5	NA	15	TRBD1	TGTGCCAGCAGATACACAGGGGACCTTCAAGAGACCCAGTACTTC	CASRYTGDLQETQYF
TRBV19	TRBJ2-7	few	14	TRBD1	TGTGCCAGTAACCCGAGGGGGCCCTCAGGAGAGCAGTACTTC	CASNPRGPSGEQYF
TRBV2	TRBJ1-6	NA	14	NA	TGTGCCAGCACCGGGGGGGGCAGTTATTCACCCCTCCACTTT	CASTGGGSYSPLHF
TRBV5-1	TRBJ2-1	NA	12	NA	TGCGCCAGCAGCATCAGGGGTGATGAGCAGTTCTTC	CASSIRGDEQFF
TRBV7-6	TRBJ2-5	once	16	NA	TGTGCCAGCAGCTTAGAAGGTGGCTCACGGGGAGAGACCCAGTACTTC	CASSLEGGSRGETQYF
TRBV24-1	TRBJ2-5	NA	17	NA	TGTGCCACCAGTGATTTTCGTGAAACCGGCGACAGAGAGACCCAGTACTTC	CATSDFRETGDRETQYF
TRBV7-9	TRBJ1-1	NA	13	TRBD1	TGTGCCAGCAGCTTCGACAGGGACACTGAAGCTTTCTTT	CASSFDRDTEAFF
TRBV9	TRBJ2-5	NA	13	TRBD2	TGTGCCTGCAGCGTAGAGGGAGGGAAGACCCAGTACTTC	CACSVEGGKTQYF
TRBV7-8	TRBJ2-4	NA	17	TRBD2	TGTGCCAGCAGCTTAGAGGTTGCGGGGGGGCCTCAGAACATTCAGTACTTC	CASSLEVAGGPQNIQYF
TRBV28	TRBJ1-6	NA	14	NA	TGTGCCAGCAGTTTCTTCAGGGTCTCAGAACCCCTCCACTTT	CASSFFRVSEPLHF
TRBV7-9	TRBJ1-5	few	15	NA	TGTGCCAGCAGCCGGGCGGGGATCCCGGATCAGCCCCAGCATTTT	CASSRAGIPDQPQHF
TRBV7-2	TRBJ2-1	NA	15	TRBD2	TGTGCCAGCAGCCACCTCGGAGCGGGAATGAATGAGCAGTTCTTC	CASSHLGAGMNEQFF
TRBV2	TRBJ1-3	NA	12	TRBD1	TGTGCCAGCGCGGACAGGGGAAACACCATATATTTT	CASADRGNTIYF
TRBV11-2	TRBJ2-7	NA	14	NA	TGTGCCAGCAGCTTTACCGGGATATACTACGAGCAGTACTTC	CASSFTGIYYEQYF
TRBV29-1	TRBJ1-5	NA	14	TRBD1	TGCAGCGTTGGGACAGGAACGAGCAATCAGCCCCAGCATTTT	CSVGTGTSNQPQHF
TRBV7-9	TRBJ1-4	NA	15	NA	TGTGCCAGCAGCCGAGATTTACAGGGTCATGAAAAACTGTTTTTT	CASSRDLQGHEKLFF
TRBV6-1	TRBJ2-1	NA	14	TRBD2	TGTGCCAGCAACGGCGGGAGCTCCTACAATGAGCAGTTCTTC	CASNGGSSYNEQFF
TRBV7-9	TRBJ1-4	NA	15	TRBD1	TGTGCCAGCAGCTTAGAAGAGGACAGGGTACGAAAACTGTTTTTT	CASSLEEDRVRKLFF
TRBV9	TRBJ2-7	NA	12	NA	TGTGCCAGCAGCGCGGACAGTTACGAGCAGTACTTC	CASSADSYEQYF
TRBV19	TRBJ1-5	NA	16	NA	TGTGCCACCGGGGGAGTTACACCAAGAGACAATCAGCCCCAGCATTTT	CATGGVTPRDNQPQHF
TRBV29-1	TRBJ2-7	NA	13	NA	TGCAGCGTATCCCCGGACAGTGGGTACGAGCAGTACTTC	CSVSPDSGYEQYF
TRBV27	TRBJ2-3	NA	15	NA	TGTGCCAGCAGTTTTGAGGGAGGTCTCACAGATACGCAGTATTTT	CASSFEGGLTDTQYF
TRBV11-2	TRBJ2-5	NA	15	TRBD2	TGTGCCAGCAGCTACCGGGGGGAGTCGGGGGAGACCCAGTACTTC	CASSYRGESGETQYF
TRBV24-1	TRBJ1-2	few	14	NA	TGTGCCACCAGTGATCCTGGGCGGGGCTATGGCTACACCTTC	CATSDPGRGYGYTF
TRBV4-3	TRBJ2-7	once	15	TRBD2	TGCGCCAGCAGCCATCTAGCGGGAGGCACCTACGAGCAGTACTTC	CASSHLAGGTYEQYF
TRBV7-2	TRBJ2-4	once	13	NA	TGTGCCACTACTAGTCCAGCCAAAAACATTCAGTACTTC	CATTSPAKNIQYF
TRBV6-5	TRBJ1-2	once	15	TRBD1	TGTGCCAGCAGTTACACGAACAGGGGGCGAGGAGGCTACACCTTC	CASSYTNRGRGGYTF
TRBV3-1/TRBV3-2	TRBJ2-3	NA	15	TRBD2	TGTGCCAGCAGCCGCCGGGGGGATGCCACAGATACGCAGTATTTT	CASSRRGDATDTQYF
TRBV6-5	TRBJ1-4	NA	13	NA	TGTGCCAGCAGTTACTCTCCACAGGGACCACTGTTTTTT	CASSYSPQGPLFF
TRBV2	TRBJ1-2	NA	14	TRBD1	TGTGCCAACCAGGCACAGGGGCTCGGCTATGGCTACACCTTC	CANQAQGLGYGYTF
TRBV27	TRBJ2-2	once	16	TRBD2	TGTGCCAGCACCCCCGCTGGCGGGAGGGCGGGCGGGGAGCTGTTTTTT	CASTPAGGRAGGELFF
TRBV24-1	TRBJ2-2	NA	15	TRBD1	TGTGCCACCAGTGACCCGGGACAGCTCACCGGGGAGCTGTTTTTT	CATSDPGQLTGELFF
TRBV25-1	TRBJ1-2	few	17	TRBD1	TGTGCCAGCAGTCACAATCCTGGGACAGGACCTCACTATGGCTACACCTTC	CASSHNPGTGPHYGYTF
TRBV18	TRBJ1-1	NA	14	TRBD1	TGTGCCAGCTCATCCCGGACAGGGGACACTGAAGCTTTCTTT	CASSSRTGDTEAFF
TRBV4-1	TRBJ2-1	NA	11	NA	TGCGCCAGCAGCCGCTCGGGGGAGCAGTTCTTC	CASSRSGEQFF
TRBV7-3	TRBJ2-1	NA	15	TRBD2	TGTGCCAGCAGCTTATTAGCGGGAGGGCCGAGTGAGCAGTTCTTC	CASSLLAGGPSEQFF
TRBV6-4	TRBJ2-7	NA	13	TRBD2	TGTGCCAGCAGTTCTAGCGGGAGTAACGAGCAGTACTTC	CASSSSGSNEQYF
TRBV5-4	TRBJ1-1	NA	12	TRBD1	TGTGCCAGCAGCTTGGAACGGGACAGGTGGATCTTT	CASSLERDRWIF
TRBV7-6	TRBJ2-3	NA	15	NA	TGTGCCAGCAGCCCACGCCGGGGGTCCCCAGATACGCAGTATTTT	CASSPRRGSPDTQYF
TRBV5-1	TRBJ2-1	once	16	TRBD1	TGCGCCAGCAGTCCAGGGACAGGTCGACTAGTCCATGAGCAGTTCTTC	CASSPGTGRLVHEQFF
TRBV28	TRBJ2-7	NA	13	NA	TGTGCCAGCAGACTACCTCAAGCCTACGAGCAGTACTTC	CASRLPQAYEQYF
TRBV10-2	TRBJ2-7	NA	12	NA	TGCGCCAGCAGTCAAACAGGGTTCGAGCAGTACTTC	CASSQTGFEQYF
TRBV6-6	TRBJ2-7	once	15	TRBD1	TGTGCCAGCAGTTACAAAGGGACAGGCTCCTACGAGCAGTACTTC	CASSYKGTGSYEQYF